This section outlines one T cell receptor beta chain sequence together with its context. Its antigen is not identified. PCR amplification relied on 60 Vbeta primers (plus 13 Jbeta primers). Here immunoSEQ multiplex PCR was the method, and the copy in TCRdb shows in-frame clones only, minus some. This sample carries 180,000 or so clones, around three quarters of them seen once, and the ten largest clones take less than 2.5%. This sample stems from a study of cytomegalovirus exposure and HLA in healthy donors. Study overall: About 85 million unique TCRs from HLA-typed donors were held in an early release of data.

Per germline, CDR1 SGHDN and CDR2 FVKESK. This CDR3 comprises 17 residues. The trim removed 1 base at V and 2 bases at J, leaving 2 bases unmatched. General study points: An analysis that came later showed most CMV-associated TCR beta chains appearing HLA-restricted. Some TCR beta chains (more than 150 of them) were listed as cytomegalovirus-associated. Presence/absence results assume similar sequencing depth per donor, which may not hold.

The chain employs TRBV14 and TRBJ2-6; 10 nucleotides align to TRBD1. This receptor was identified in a woman aged 25-40 years in good health and CMV-seropositive. Sequenced sample: PBMCs. The CDR3 sequence is CASSQGQGAAGANVLTF. CDR3 nucleotides: TGTGCCAGCAGCCAAGGACAGGGGGCAGCTGGGGCCAACGTCCTGACTTTC. Full variable domain (remainder filled in from reference TRBV14 and TRBJ2-6): EAGVTQFPSHSVIEKGQTVTLRCDPISGHDNLYWYRRVMGKEIKFLLHFVKESKQDESGMPNNRFLAERTGGTYSTLKVQPAELEDSGVYFCASSQGQGAAGANVLTFGAGSRLTVL.